Listed here are 28 T cell receptor beta chains from one sample, sequenced in a study of T cells in Graves' hyperthyroidism and ophthalmopathy. The source material, RNA transcripts, was used to amplify TCR beta CDR3 regions. During a first-round RT-PCR of the TCR CDR3, the HTBI primer set was used. MiXCR was run by TCRdb on the multiplex PCR reads, yielding one entry per CDR3 protein. Here the sample spans about half a million distinct CDR3 sequences, roughly 21% being singletons. The sequenced sample consisted of blood. Source of these receptors: a man between 35 and 55 years old with Graves' ophthalmopathy.

The rearrangement uses TRBV6-5 and TRBJ1-5; D call uncertain. V gave up 2 bases and J gave up 0 bases, with 14 bases separating them. CDR1 and CDR2 (germline): MNHEY, SVGAGI. This CDR3 comprises 17 residues. The CDR3 DNA sequence: TGTGCCAGCAGTTACGGTTCGACCGCGTATAGCAATCAGCCCCAGCATTTT. Protein sequence: CASSYGSTAYSNQPQHF.

This clonotype was counted only a few times. The chain carries TRBV4-3 and TRBJ2-7, with 7 bases aligning to TRBD1. Trimming removed 0 bases from V and 3 bases from J; junction bases left unmatched: 5. CDR3 length: 15 residues. Germline V gene sequence: CDR1 LGHNA, CDR2 YSLEER. This CDR3 reads CASSQDFQGVYEQYF. The CDR3 region has the DNA TGCGCCAGCAGCCAAGATTTCCAGGGGGTCTACGAGCAGTACTTC.

The chain uses TRBV2 and TRBJ2-1; 9 nucleotides line up with TRBD2. The CDR3 spans 16 residues. Trimming took 6 bases from V and 4 from J; bases not matched to a gene: 10. From germline, CDR1 is SNHLY and CDR2 FYNNEI. This CDR3 reads CASSKTSGSGYNEQFF. The CDR3 DNA reads TGTGCCAGCAGCAAGACTAGCGGTTCCGGTTACAATGAGCAGTTCTTC.

The CDR3 region has the DNA TGCGCCAGCAGCGCATCAGGGAGGGCCGGGACCGGGGAGCTGTTTTTT. This gives the protein CASSASGRAGTGELFF. This chain uses TRBV5-1 with TRBJ2-2, with 7 bases lining up with TRBD2. The CDR3 loop spans 16 amino acids. V shed 4 bases and J 5 bases; nucleotides not matched to a gene: 11. Germline-derived CDR1 and CDR2 are SGHRS and YFSETQ. Combining the CDR3 with reference TRBV5-1 and TRBJ2-2 gives the whole variable domain KAGVTQTPRYLIKTRGQQVTLSCSPISGHRSVSWYQQTPGQGLQFLFEYFSETQRNKGNFPGRFSGRQFSNSRSEMNVSTLELGDSALYLCASSASGRAGTGELFFGEGSRLTVL.

This clonotype was counted between two and nine times. V is TRBV11-1 and J is TRBJ2-3; maybe TRBD2 (5 bases). Trimming shortened V by 1 base and J by 0 bases, and 11 bases separated the two germline ends. The V gene's germline CDR1 is SGHAT and CDR2 FQDESV (reference sequence). This CDR3 has 16 residues. This chain's CDR3 is CASSLVGRTSTDTQYF. In nucleotides, the CDR3 is TGTGCCAGCAGCTTAGTCGGGCGGACTAGCACAGATACGCAGTATTTT.

The chain is built from TRBV7-2 and TRBJ1-6, with 8 nucleotides matching TRBD1. Trimming removed 0 bases from V and 7 bases from J; junction bases left unmatched: 8. CDR1 and CDR2 from the germline V gene are SGHTA and FQGNSA. The CDR3 has 17 residues. The CDR3 spells CASSLATTGGSNSPLHF. The CDR3 DNA follows: TGTGCCAGCAGCTTAGCTACCACAGGGGGGTCGAATTCACCCCTCCACTTT.

At least ten counts were recorded for this clonotype. V gene TRBV27 combines with J gene TRBJ2-7, with unresolved D. With 8 bases removed from V and 1 base from J, the gap between germline ends came to 9 bases. Germline CDR1 reads MNHEY; CDR2 reads SMNVEV (reference sequence). The CDR3 is 12 residues long. The CDR3 DNA is TGTGCCAGCGGGAAGGTGTCCTACGAGCAGTACTTC. This encodes CASGKVSYEQYF.

The chain is built from TRBV13 and TRBJ2-2; D uncertain. The V gene lost 0 bases and the J gene lost 4 bases, with 18 bases spanning the gap. Germline CDR1 PRHDT, CDR2 FYEKMQ (reference sequence). The CDR3 covers 18 residues. The CDR3: CASSLGAGLNIITGELFF. DNA for the CDR3: TGTGCCAGCAGCTTAGGCGCCGGGTTAAACATAATCACCGGGGAGCTGTTTTTT.

The J gene is TRBJ2-3, the V gene TRBV9; 7 nucleotides line up with TRBD2. Germline trimming cut 4 bases from V and 2 bases from J; bases unmatched to any gene: 7. There are 15 residues in the CDR3. Germline V CDR1 and CDR2: SGDLS, YYNGEE. Here the CDR3 DNA reads TGTGCCAGCAGCCCAGCGGGGAGCCCCACAGATACGCAGTATTTT. Encoded protein: CASSPAGSPTDTQYF.

This chain connects TRBV20-1 to TRBJ1-2, with 7 bases lining up with TRBD1. CDR1 is DFQATT and CDR2 is SNEGSKA in the germline V gene (reference sequence). This CDR3 spans 16 amino acids. Unmatched junction bases numbered 11, after V lost 0 bases and J lost 4 bases. The CDR3, as DNA: TGCAGTGCTAGAGATCGCCCAGGGGGGGACTCCTATGGCTACACCTTC. This encodes CSARDRPGGDSYGYTF.

Here the CDR3 DNA reads TGTGCCAGCATTCAGGACAGGGCAACAGATACGCAGTATTTT. Translation gives CASIQDRATDTQYF. J is TRBJ2-3 and V is TRBV6-2 or TRBV6-3; 8 bases are shared with TRBD1. Germline loops: CDR1 MNHEY, CDR2 SVGEGT. The CDR3 has 14 residues. The junction had 6 bases not matched to a gene; V was cut back by 7 bases and J by 3 bases.

This clonotype was counted only a few times. V is TRBV3-1 and J is TRBJ2-2; 9 bases fit TRBD1. With 9 bases clipped from V and 5 bases from J, the junction kept 4 bases outside the gene matches. Germline loops: CDR1 LGHDT, CDR2 YNNKEL (reference sequence). The CDR3 runs to 13 residues. The CDR3 loop is CASDRGVTGELFF. DNA of the CDR3: TGTGCCAGTGACAGGGGGGTTACCGGGGAGCTGTTTTTT. The full variable domain, rest sourced from reference TRBV3-1 and TRBJ2-2, is DTAVSQTPKYLVTQMGNDKSIKCEQNLGHDTMYWYKQDSKKFLKIMFSYNNKELIINETVPNRFSPKSPDKAHLNLHINSLELGDSAVYFCASDRGVTGELFFGEGSRLTVL.

This clonotype was seen repeatedly, ten times or more. This chain uses TRBV9 with TRBJ2-1, with D perhaps TRBD1 or TRBD2 (5 bases each). CDR1 and CDR2 from the germline V gene are SGDLS and YYNGEE. Trimming shortened V by 0 bases and J by 4 bases, and 11 bases separated the two germline ends. The CDR3 runs 15 residues. CDR3 loop: CASSVVGNRYNEQFF. For the CDR3, the DNA is TGTGCCAGCAGCGTAGTCGGGAACAGGTACAATGAGCAGTTCTTC.

This clonotype came up a few times. J is TRBJ2-1 and V is TRBV5-1, with TRBD1 matching 9 bases. Germline V gene lookup returns CDR1 SGHRS and CDR2 YFSETQ. V lost 4 bases and J lost 8; bases outside the gene matches: 7. The CDR3 consists of 14 residues. The CDR3 here is CASSGGQGIDEQFF. In DNA form, the CDR3 reads TGCGCCAGCAGCGGAGGACAGGGGATCGATGAGCAGTTCTTC.

This clonotype was seen once. The rearrangement uses TRBV6-1 and TRBJ2-7, with 7 nucleotides matching TRBD1. Germline V lookup: CDR1 MNHNS, CDR2 SASEGT. V gave up 8 bases and J gave up 2 bases; unmatched junction bases: 9. CDR3 length equals 14 residues. CDR3 residues: CASGKGGSAYEQYF. Written as DNA, the CDR3 is TGTGCCAGCGGAAAAGGGGGCTCGGCCTACGAGCAGTACTTC.

At least ten counts were recorded for this clonotype. This chain joins TRBV7-2 and TRBJ2-1; 8 bases match TRBD2. This CDR3 has 16 amino acids. The ends lost 3 bases at V and 0 bases at J; junction bases unmatched: 4. Germline V gene sequence: CDR1 SGHTA, CDR2 FQGNSA. The CDR3 sequence: CASSLVGTSSYNEQFF. CDR3 nucleotide sequence: TGTGCCAGCAGCTTGGTCGGGACTAGCTCCTACAATGAGCAGTTCTTC. Full variable domain (outside the CDR3, taken from reference TRBV7-2 and TRBJ2-1): GAGVSQSPSNKVTEKGKDVELRCDPISGHTALYWYRQSLGQGLEFLIYFQGNSAPDKSGLPSDRFSAERTGGSVSTLTIQRTQQEDSAVYLCASSLVGTSSYNEQFFGPGTRLTVL.

This clonotype was picked up a small number of times. The chain has TRBV9 and TRBJ2-1; 9 bases line up with TRBD2. CDR1 is SGDLS, CDR2 YYNGEE, per germline. V lost 0 bases and J lost 10; bases outside the gene matches: 8. The CDR3 totals 15 residues. The CDR3: CASSVDAGGLNEQFF. CDR3 bases: TGTGCCAGCAGCGTAGATGCGGGAGGGCTTAACGAGCAGTTCTTC.

This clonotype came up a few times. This chain links TRBV12-3 or TRBV12-4 with TRBJ1-5; 10 bases are shared with TRBD1. This CDR3 contains 15 residues. The V gene end was trimmed by 5 bases and the J gene end by 7 bases; junction bases not matched to a gene: 8. The chain's CDR3 is CASSLGQGGRQPQHF. The CDR3, as DNA: TGTGCCAGCAGTCTCGGACAGGGGGGTCGCCAGCCCCAGCATTTT.

This clonotype came up many times. The CDR3 loop reads CASSAPGRTNTGELFF. The CDR3 region has the DNA TGTGCCAGCAGCGCCCCGGGTAGGACGAACACCGGGGAGCTGTTTTTT. The genes are TRBV11-2 and TRBJ2-2; D remains ambiguous. Germline V gives CDR1 SGHAT, CDR2 FQNNGV. The CDR3 covers 16 residues. With 5 bases removed from V and 0 bases from J, the gap between germline ends came to 13 bases.

The CDR3 sequence is CASSPQDSSSYNEQFF. The DNA for the CDR3 is TGTGCCAGTAGTCCCCAGGACTCTAGCTCCTACAATGAGCAGTTCTTC. The chain combines TRBV19 with TRBJ2-1, with TRBD2 as a possible D gene (5 bases). CDR3 size: 16 residues. Germline CDR1 and CDR2: LNHDA and SQIVND (reference sequence). Between the trimmed V and J ends, which lost 5 bases and 0 bases, there was a span of 14 bases.

At least ten counts were recorded for this clonotype. This rearrangement joins TRBV11-2 to TRBJ2-7, with 8 bases identical to TRBD1. The V and J ends lost 5 bases and 4 bases, in that order; junction bases with no gene match: 10. The germline CDR1 and CDR2 sequences are SGHAT and FQNNGV. This CDR3 contains 15 residues. The CDR3 DNA is TGTGCCAGCAGCCCGAGGACAGGGCGACCTTACGAGCAGTACTTC. Translated: CASSPRTGRPYEQYF.

This clonotype was counted a single time. V gene TRBV9 combines with J gene TRBJ1-4; TRBD1 agrees at 7 bases. CDR3 length: 16 amino acids. Germline V gives CDR1 SGDLS, CDR2 YYNGEE. J lost 7 bases, V lost 1 base, and 10 bases had no gene match. This chain's CDR3 is CASSVSPNRGSEKLFF. The CDR3 nucleotides are TGTGCCAGCAGCGTATCCCCTAACAGGGGAAGTGAAAAACTGTTTTTT.

As for this clonotype: A much larger clone lies a single base off, so this may be a read error. The chain links TRBV6-2 or TRBV6-3 to TRBJ1-5; D is undetermined. The CDR3 is 13 amino acids. The V gene's germline CDR1 is MNHEY and CDR2 SVGEGT. The CDR3 sequence is CASSYSGYQPRHF. Written as DNA, the CDR3 is TGTGCCAGCAGTTACTCAGGGTATCAGCCCCGGCATTTT.

This clonotype has just a few counts. This chain uses TRBV24-1 with TRBJ2-1; TRBD2 matches at 9 bases. CDR1 KGHDR and CDR2 SFDVKD come from the germline V gene. This CDR3 comprises 16 residues. V shed 4 bases and J 6 bases; nucleotides not matched to a gene: 9. The CDR3 DNA is TGTGCCACCAGTGACTCCGGGACTAGCTTGTTCAATGAGCAGTTCTTC. Residues: CATSDSGTSLFNEQFF.

The sample holds many counts of this clonotype. This chain connects TRBV5-1 to TRBJ1-1; 7 bases line up with TRBD1. The CDR3 sequence is 13 residues long. CDR1 and CDR2 (germline): SGHRS, YFSETQ. J was trimmed by 3 bases and V by 4 bases; bases with no gene match: 3. The CDR3: CASSPTGDTEAFF. The DNA of the CDR3 is TGCGCCAGCAGCCCCACAGGGGACACTGAAGCTTTCTTT.

This clonotype appeared many times. This chain connects TRBV28 to TRBJ2-1; the D gene could be TRBD1 or TRBD2 (5 bases each). CDR1 MDHEN and CDR2 SYDVKM come from the germline V gene. V was clipped by 11 bases and J by 4 bases, with 15 bases between them. The CDR3 consists of 13 residues. The CDR3 sequence is CAAGASLYNEQFF. The CDR3 nucleotides are TGTGCCGCCGGGGCTAGCCTATACAATGAGCAGTTCTTC.

As to this clonotype: A much larger clone is a single base away; this may be a read error. The V and J genes are TRBV3-1 and TRBJ2-5; 9 bases map to TRBD2. Germline V gene sequence: CDR1 LGHDT, CDR2 YNNKEL (reference sequence). The CDR3 totals 15 residues. This CDR3 reads CVSSQGLALQETQYF. CDR3 bases: TGTGTCAGCAGCCAAGGACTAGCGCTACAAGAGACCCAGTACTTC.

This clonotype was seen a handful of times. This rearrangement joins TRBV11-2 to TRBJ2-1, with 13 bases fitting TRBD2. CDR3 size: 18 residues. V lost 8 bases and J lost 8; bases outside the gene matches: 18. Germline V gives CDR1 SGHAT, CDR2 FQNNGV. The CDR3 region has the DNA TGTGCCAGCGGATACCCCCCTACCGGGACTAGCGGGACCCATGAGCAGTTCTTC. Amino acid sequence: CASGYPPTGTSGTHEQFF. The full variable domain, in which reference TRBV11-2 and TRBJ2-1 provide the parts outside the CDR3, is EAGVAQSPRYKIIEKRQSVAFWCNPISGHATLYWYQQILGQGPKLLIQFQNNGVVDDSQLPKDRFSAERLKGVDSTLKIQPAKLEDSAVYLCASGYPPTGTSGTHEQFFGPGTRLTVL.